These T cell receptor beta chains were read from a single sample in a study of blood T cell repertoires in COVID-19. Assay used: immunoSEQ multiplex PCR; TCRdb lists only in-frame clones, some missing. The sample shows 220,000 or so clones, 85% to 90% of them seen only once. The sample taken for sequencing was PBMCs or T cells enriched from blood (not recorded which). The source of these receptors is a man younger than 40 who had been exposed to COVID-19. Each CDR3 is given with its conserved first and last residue. Each record gives: J gene, D gene, V gene, clone size, CDR3 protein, CDR3 DNA. The D gene is left open where the match is weak. Rows may omit the clone size; those that give it use once, few, many or a size class.

TRBJ2-1	TRBD2	TRBV27	-	CASSWVPGTRGAFRSYNEQFF	TGTGCCAGCAGTTGGGTCCCCGGGACTAGAGGGGCCTTTCGCTCCTACAATGAGCAGTTCTTC
TRBJ2-5	TRBD2	TRBV5-1	-	CASSVSGGDETQYF	TGCGCCAGCAGCGTTAGCGGGGGGGATGAGACCCAGTACTTC
TRBJ1-6	TRBD1	TRBV5-5	-	CASRPGTGPPLHF	TGTGCCAGCAGACCCGGGACAGGTCCACCCCTCCACTTT
TRBJ2-7	TRBD2	TRBV2	-	CASRLKSGEVSSYEQYF	TGTGCCAGCAGACTCAAAAGCGGGGAGGTGAGCTCCTACGAGCAGTACTTC
TRBJ2-3	-	TRBV7-2	-	CASSPRTSTSTDTQYF	TGTGCCAGCAGCCCCAGGACTTCTACTAGCACAGATACGCAGTATTTT
TRBJ1-3	-	TRBV25-1	-	CASSEFSSGNTIYF	TGTGCCAGCAGTGAGTTCTCCTCTGGAAACACCATATATTTT
TRBJ1-3	-	TRBV3-1/TRBV3-2	-	CASSPRQARPLSGNTIYF	TGTGCCAGCAGCCCTCGACAGGCCAGGCCACTCTCTGGAAACACCATATATTTT
TRBJ2-1	TRBD1	TRBV5-4	-	CASSGRDRGRFF	TGTGCCAGCAGCGGCCGGGACAGGGGACGGTTCTTC
TRBJ2-7	TRBD1	TRBV7-9	few	CASRGQGAYEQYF	TGTGCCAGCCGTGGACAGGGGGCCTACGAGCAGTACTTC
TRBJ1-2	-	TRBV9	once	CASSPNPDGQYGYTF	TGTGCCAGCAGCCCCAACCCAGATGGGCAGTATGGCTACACCTTC
TRBJ2-2	TRBD1	TRBV7-9	-	CASSSGTVTGELFF	TGTGCCAGCAGCTCCGGGACAGTCACCGGGGAGCTGTTTTTT
TRBJ1-2	-	TRBV5-1	-	CASSLAPWGRAWTF	TGCGCCAGCAGCTTGGCCCCCTGGGGGAGGGCATGGACCTTC
TRBJ2-2	-	TRBV27	-	CASSSYNTGELFF	TGTGCCAGCAGTTCTTACAATACCGGGGAGCTGTTTTTT
TRBJ2-5	-	TRBV27	-	CAGGDLPETQYF	TGTGCCGGAGGGGACCTCCCGGAGACCCAGTACTTC
TRBJ2-7	TRBD2	TRBV6-2/TRBV6-3	-	CASSPRGDLYEQYF	TGTGCCAGCAGTCCCCGGGGGGACCTCTACGAGCAGTACTTC
TRBJ2-1	-	TRBV5-1	-	CASSLSTNREDEQFF	TGCGCCAGCAGCTTGTCAACCAACAGGGAAGATGAGCAGTTCTTC
TRBJ2-3	TRBD1	TRBV7-9	once	CASSPGTGGTSTDTQYF	TGTGCCAGCAGCCCCGGGACAGGGGGCACCAGCACAGATACGCAGTATTTT
TRBJ2-3	TRBD1	TRBV7-9	-	CASSPGQSLVDTQYF	TGTGCCAGCAGCCCGGGACAGAGCCTAGTGGATACGCAGTATTTT
TRBJ2-5	-	TRBV5-1	-	CASNHGQPSQETQYF	TGCGCCAGCAACCACGGACAGCCGAGCCAAGAGACCCAGTACTTC
TRBJ1-1	TRBD1	TRBV19	-	CASSLGQGGTEAFF	TGTGCCAGTAGTCTCGGACAGGGAGGGACTGAAGCTTTCTTT
TRBJ1-2	-	TRBV7-9	few	CASSSGQQTNYGYTF	TGTGCCAGCAGTTCTGGACAGCAAACTAACTATGGCTACACCTTC